This is a list of T cell receptor beta chains from one sample in a study of identical twins. One entry per CDR3 protein results from TCRdb running MiXCR on the 5' RACE reads. The table lists 1.5 million or so distinct CDR3 sequences, about 32% of them singletons. The sequenced material came from cord blood. The receptors here all came from a newborn girl in good health. The CDR3 runs from the conserved cysteine through the conserved F or W. Fields, in order: D gene, J gene, V gene, clone size, CDR3 length, CDR3 DNA, CDR3 protein. The D gene is left open where the match is weak. Clone size appears in some rows only: once, few, many, or a class for an expanded clone.

D: NA; J: TRBJ2-7; V: TRBV5-1; size: NA; length: 13; DNA: TGCGCCAGCGGTCCGGACGGCTCCTACGAGCAGTACTTC; CDR3: CASGPDGSYEQYF
D: NA; J: TRBJ2-2; V: TRBV7-8; size: few; length: 18; DNA: TGTGCCAGCAGCTCCGGGATACGGAGTCCGCTGAACACCGGGGAGCTGTTTTTT; CDR3: CASSSGIRSPLNTGELFF
D: NA; J: TRBJ2-7; V: TRBV6-1; size: few; length: 14; DNA: TGTGCCAGCATCGCGGGACAGATGGCCTACGAGCAGTACTTC; CDR3: CASIAGQMAYEQYF
D: TRBD1; J: TRBJ1-2; V: TRBV10-3; size: NA; length: 13; DNA: TGTGCCATCAGTGGGGACAGGTGGAGAGGCTACACCTTC; CDR3: CAISGDRWRGYTF
D: TRBD2; J: TRBJ2-5; V: TRBV7-2; size: few; length: 17; DNA: TGTGCCAGCAGCTTAGAAACTGGACTAGCGGTTAGGAATGAGCAGTACTTC; CDR3: CASSLETGLAVRNEQYF
D: TRBD1; J: TRBJ2-5; V: TRBV6-1; size: few; length: 13; DNA: TGTGCCAGCAGAACAGGGGGCGCAGAGACCCAGTACTTC; CDR3: CASRTGGAETQYF
D: NA; J: TRBJ2-1; V: TRBV6-2/TRBV6-3; size: few; length: 12; DNA: TGTGCCAGCAGTTACTATTACAATGAGCAGTTCTTC; CDR3: CASSYYYNEQFF
D: NA; J: TRBJ1-4; V: TRBV7-2; size: NA; length: 15; DNA: TGTGCCAGCAGCTCGTCGCCTGTCCCGAATGAAAAACTGTTTTTT; CDR3: CASSSSPVPNEKLFF
D: NA; J: TRBJ2-4; V: TRBV11-2; size: NA; length: 13; DNA: TGTGCCAGCAGTAAGGAGGCGGCCAACATTCAGTACTTC; CDR3: CASSKEAANIQYF
D: NA; J: TRBJ2-7; V: TRBV4-1; size: many; length: 14; DNA: TGTGCCAGCAGCCCTGATCGAGGAACCTACGAGCAGTACTTC; CDR3: CASSPDRGTYEQYF
D: TRBD1; J: TRBJ1-2; V: TRBV29-1; size: few; length: 12; DNA: TGCAGCGTGACAGGGGGCAACTATGGCTACACCTTC; CDR3: CSVTGGNYGYTF
D: NA; J: TRBJ2-5; V: TRBV29-1; size: NA; length: 12; DNA: TGCAGCGTAGCGGACGGCTGGGGGACCCAGTACTTC; CDR3: CSVADGWGTQYF
D: NA; J: TRBJ1-6; V: TRBV5-1; size: NA; length: 19; DNA: TGCGCCAGCAGCTTGGTTTGGGGGGGTTCCCAGCCGACCGAATCACCCCTCCACTTT; CDR3: CASSLVWGGSQPTESPLHF
D: NA; J: TRBJ2-4; V: TRBV7-9; size: few; length: 16; DNA: TGTGCCAGCAGCTTAATTGACTCTTTAGTCCCTCCTGCGCAGTACTTC; CDR3: CASSLIDSLVPPAQYF
D: TRBD1; J: TRBJ1-2; V: TRBV27; size: many; length: 15; DNA: TGTGCCAGCAGAAAACAGGGGATCGCTAACTATGGCTACACCTTC; CDR3: CASRKQGIANYGYTF
D: NA; J: TRBJ1-1; V: TRBV13; size: NA; length: 12; DNA: TGTGCCAGCAGCTTCCAGGGCCCTGAAGCTTTCTTT; CDR3: CASSFQGPEAFF
D: TRBD2; J: TRBJ2-7; V: TRBV10-3; size: NA; length: 15; DNA: TGTGCCATCAGTGTACCTAGCGGGAGAGGCCACGAGCAGTACTTC; CDR3: CAISVPSGRGHEQYF
D: TRBD2; J: TRBJ2-5; V: TRBV7-7; size: NA; length: 15; DNA: TGTGCCAGCAGCTTAACCCTAGCGGCTCAAGAGACCCAGTACTTC; CDR3: CASSLTLAAQETQYF
D: NA; J: TRBJ2-5; V: TRBV12-3/TRBV12-4; size: few; length: 13; DNA: TGTGCCAGCAGTTTCGGGGGGCACGAGACCCAGTACTTC; CDR3: CASSFGGHETQYF
D: NA; J: TRBJ2-5; V: TRBV4-1; size: NA; length: 15; DNA: TGCGCCAGCAGTTCTGGAGACTCCCCGGGGGATGAGCAGTACTTC; CDR3: CASSSGDSPGDEQYF
D: NA; J: TRBJ2-2; V: TRBV11-3; size: NA; length: 14; DNA: TGTGCCAGCAGCTTCACGGCGAACACCGGGGAGCTGTTTTTT; CDR3: CASSFTANTGELFF
D: TRBD2; J: TRBJ2-1; V: TRBV11-2; size: few; length: 16; DNA: TGTGCCAGCAGCCCCCGGACTAGCGGGAAATGGCATGAGCAGTTCTTC; CDR3: CASSPRTSGKWHEQFF
D: NA; J: TRBJ2-3; V: TRBV7-2; size: many; length: 13; DNA: TGTGCCAGCAGCTGGGCTAGCACAGATACGCAGTATTTT; CDR3: CASSWASTDTQYF
D: NA; J: TRBJ1-4; V: TRBV7-9; size: few; length: 17; DNA: TGTGCCAGCAGCTCACCCCCCCGGGCGAGTCTTAATGAAAAACTGTTTTTT; CDR3: CASSSPPRASLNEKLFF
D: TRBD1; J: TRBJ1-2; V: TRBV6-1; size: NA; length: 17; DNA: TGTGCCAGCAGTGAAGGGGGACAGGGAACTTCTAACTATGGCTACACCTTC; CDR3: CASSEGGQGTSNYGYTF
D: NA; J: TRBJ2-7; V: TRBV5-1; size: NA; length: 13; DNA: TGCGCCAGCAGCTTGCACTCCTACAATGAGCAGTACTTC; CDR3: CASSLHSYNEQYF
D: NA; J: TRBJ2-7; V: TRBV4-1; size: few; length: 16; DNA: TGCGCCAGCAGCCAAGATCCGAAGGCAGCTACCTACGAGCAGTACTTC; CDR3: CASSQDPKAATYEQYF